Listed below are T cell receptor beta chains from one sample, sequenced in a study of cytomegalovirus exposure and HLA in healthy donors. Generated by immunoSEQ multiplex PCR, the TCRdb table keeps only in-frame clones and is missing some. The data show roughly 190,000 clones, roughly 87% seen once. The sequenced sample consisted of PBMCs. The receptors derive from a boy aged 2 to 9 in good health and CMV-seronegative. Each CDR3 is given with its conserved first and last residue. The D gene is left open where the match is weak. Only some rows state a clone size, as once, few, many or a class for expanded clones.

v_gene	d_gene	abundance	j_gene	len	CDR3aa	CDR3nt
TRBV5-1	.	.	TRBJ2-4	16	CASSLGLGGAKNIQYF	TGCGCCAGCAGCTTGGGCCTCGGAGGCGCCAAAAACATTCAGTACTTC
TRBV7-8	TRBD1	.	TRBJ2-5	14	CASTQDRRGETQYF	TGTGCCAGCACCCAGGACAGGCGAGGGGAGACCCAGTACTTC
TRBV7-9	.	.	TRBJ2-7	12	CASSWATYEQYF	TGTGCCAGCAGCTGGGCAACCTACGAGCAGTACTTC
TRBV5-1	.	.	TRBJ1-2	12	CASSLDTGGYTF	TGCGCCAGCAGCTTGGACACGGGTGGCTACACCTTC
TRBV30	.	.	TRBJ1-1	16	CAWSAPGSDRNTEAFF	TGTGCCTGGAGTGCCCCCGGGTCCGATCGGAACACTGAAGCTTTCTTT
TRBV14	.	.	TRBJ1-2	13	CASSPEGTYGYTF	TGTGCCAGCAGCCCTGAGGGCACGTATGGCTACACCTTC
TRBV7-2	.	.	TRBJ2-5	14	CASSRPDYQETQYF	TGTGCCAGCAGCCGTCCGGACTATCAAGAGACCCAGTACTTC
TRBV6-5	.	few	TRBJ1-1	13	CASSYSRNTEAFF	TGTGCCAGCAGTTACTCGAGAAACACTGAAGCTTTCTTT
TRBV7-9	TRBD1	.	TRBJ1-2	15	CASSLDRAFSYGYTF	TGTGCCAGCAGCTTGGACAGGGCGTTCAGCTATGGCTACACCTTC
TRBV7-3	TRBD2	once	TRBJ2-1	11	CASSFGGEQFF	TGTGCCAGCAGCTTCGGGGGGGAGCAGTTCTTC
TRBV7-2	TRBD2	.	TRBJ2-1	16	CASSLVGGGDYNEQFF	TGTGCCAGCAGCTTAGTTGGCGGGGGGGACTACAATGAGCAGTTCTTC
TRBV6-5	TRBD1	.	TRBJ2-2	14	CASSSDRAVGELFF	TGTGCCAGCAGTTCTGACAGGGCAGTGGGGGAGCTGTTTTTT
TRBV29-1	TRBD1	.	TRBJ2-7	15	CSVRGWDRASYEQYF	TGCAGCGTTAGGGGATGGGACAGGGCTTCCTACGAGCAGTACTTC
TRBV6-1	.	.	TRBJ2-1	12	CASSDLSNEQFF	TGTGCCAGCAGTGATTTGTCGAATGAGCAGTTCTTC
TRBV5-6	.	.	TRBJ1-1	14	CASSFGPMNTEAFF	TGTGCCAGCAGCTTTGGGCCGATGAACACTGAAGCTTTCTTT
TRBV9	.	.	TRBJ2-1	14	CASSVQGPYNEQFF	TGTGCCAGCAGCGTACAGGGGCCCTACAATGAGCAGTTCTTC
TRBV6-1	.	.	TRBJ1-4	16	CASSEAGATTNEKLFF	TGTGCCAGCAGTGAAGCTGGGGCGACAACTAATGAAAAACTGTTTTTT
TRBV7-9	.	.	TRBJ2-1	14	CSSSLDYGGNEQFF	TGTTCCAGCAGCTTAGACTACGGCGGGAATGAGCAGTTCTTC
TRBV10-3	.	.	TRBJ2-6	13	CAISGAGANVLTF	TGTGCCATCTCCGGGGCTGGGGCCAACGTCCTGACTTTC
TRBV6-1	TRBD1	.	TRBJ1-4	15	CASSSQTGGGEKLFF	TGTGCCAGCAGTTCCCAGACAGGGGGCGGAGAAAAACTGTTTTTT
TRBV28	TRBD1	.	TRBJ2-7	15	CASRTAQGRSYEQYF	TGTGCCAGCAGGACTGCACAGGGGCGCTCCTACGAGCAGTACTTC
TRBV28	TRBD2	.	TRBJ2-5	15	CASSSPGEGGETQYF	TGTGCCAGCAGTTCCCCGGGGGAGGGAGGGGAGACCCAGTACTTC
TRBV9	.	.	TRBJ2-5	14	CASSVTHAQETQYF	TGTGCCAGCAGCGTAACTCACGCCCAAGAGACCCAGTACTTC
TRBV7-3	TRBD2	.	TRBJ2-1	15	CASSLLAGPRNEQFF	TGTGCCAGCAGCTTACTAGCGGGACCGAGGAATGAGCAGTTCTTC
TRBV5-5	.	once	TRBJ2-7	13	CASSLIGASEQYF	TGTGCCAGCAGCTTGATTGGGGCCTCCGAGCAGTACTTC
TRBV7-3	TRBD1	.	TRBJ1-4	15	CASSATGGTNEKLFF	TGTGCCAGCAGCGCCACAGGGGGCACTAATGAAAAACTGTTTTTT
TRBV28	TRBD1	.	TRBJ2-2	16	CASSSYRGLDTGELFF	TGTGCCAGCAGTTCTTACAGGGGGCTGGACACCGGGGAGCTGTTTTTT
TRBV30	.	.	TRBJ1-1	13	CAWSKRTESEAFF	TGTGCCTGGAGTAAACGGACAGAAAGTGAAGCTTTCTTT
TRBV27	TRBD1	.	TRBJ2-7	16	CASSLLPGQAPYEQYF	TGTGCCAGCAGTTTATTACCGGGACAGGCTCCCTACGAGCAGTACTTC
TRBV9	.	.	TRBJ2-6	19	CASSVGLSVPGSGANVLTF	TGTGCCAGCAGCGTAGGGTTATCCGTTCCGGGCTCTGGGGCCAACGTCCTGACTTTC
TRBV28	.	.	TRBJ2-2	14	CASHADRNTGELFF	TGTGCCAGCCATGCTGACAGGAACACCGGGGAGCTGTTTTTT
TRBV25-1	TRBD1	.	TRBJ1-5	15	CASNSGTDLNQPQHF	TGTGCCAGCAACTCCGGGACAGATCTCAATCAGCCCCAGCATTTT
TRBV6-1	TRBD2	.	TRBJ2-7	15	CASSATSGANYEQYF	TGTGCCAGCAGTGCGACTAGCGGGGCAAACTACGAGCAGTACTTC